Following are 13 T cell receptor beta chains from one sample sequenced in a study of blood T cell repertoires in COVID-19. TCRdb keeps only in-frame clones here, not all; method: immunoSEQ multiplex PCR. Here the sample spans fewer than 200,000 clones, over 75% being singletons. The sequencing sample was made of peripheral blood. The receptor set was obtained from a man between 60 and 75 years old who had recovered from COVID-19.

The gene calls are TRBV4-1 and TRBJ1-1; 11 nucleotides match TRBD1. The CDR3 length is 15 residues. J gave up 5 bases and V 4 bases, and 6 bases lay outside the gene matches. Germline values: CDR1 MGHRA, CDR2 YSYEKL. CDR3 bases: TGCGCCAGCAGCCTCCGGGACAGGGGGGATACTGAAGCTTTCTTT. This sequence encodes CASSLRDRGDTEAFF.

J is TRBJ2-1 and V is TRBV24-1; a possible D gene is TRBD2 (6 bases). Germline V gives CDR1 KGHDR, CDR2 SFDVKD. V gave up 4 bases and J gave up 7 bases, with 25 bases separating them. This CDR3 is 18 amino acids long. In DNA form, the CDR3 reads TGTGCCACCAGTGACCCGTTGGGGACTCCAGGCGGCTTGAATGAGCAGTTCTTC. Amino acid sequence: CATSDPLGTPGGLNEQFF.

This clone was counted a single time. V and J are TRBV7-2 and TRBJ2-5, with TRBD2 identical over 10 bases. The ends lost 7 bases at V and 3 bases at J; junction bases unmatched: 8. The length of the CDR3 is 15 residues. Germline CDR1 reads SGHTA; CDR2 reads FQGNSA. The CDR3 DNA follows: TGTGCCAGCAATGTCCGCAGCGGGGGGGAAGAGACCCAGTACTTC. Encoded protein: CASNVRSGGEETQYF.

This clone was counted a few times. In DNA form, the CDR3 reads TGTGCCAGCAGTTCCCTAAAGACAGGTTTGAACACTGAAGCTTTCTTT. Protein sequence: CASSSLKTGLNTEAFF. The rearrangement uses TRBV28 and TRBJ1-1; perhaps TRBD1 as D (6 bases). The germline V gene encodes CDR1 MDHEN and CDR2 SYDVKM. CDR3 length: 16 residues. V lost 4 bases, J lost 0 bases, and 15 bases lay in between.

The CDR3 spells CASRRTGVEKLFF. DNA for the CDR3: TGTGCCAGCCGGCGGACAGGGGTGGAAAAACTGTTTTTT. The chain links TRBV6-5 to TRBJ1-4; TRBD1 matches 9 bases. J gave up 8 bases and V 8 bases, and 6 bases lay outside the gene matches. Per the germline V gene, CDR1 is MNHEY and CDR2 is SVGAGI. The length of the CDR3 is 13 residues.

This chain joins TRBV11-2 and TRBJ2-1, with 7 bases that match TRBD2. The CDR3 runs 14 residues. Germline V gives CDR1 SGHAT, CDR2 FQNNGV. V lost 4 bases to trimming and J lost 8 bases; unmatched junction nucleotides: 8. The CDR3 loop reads CASSYDGGGDEQFF. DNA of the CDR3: TGTGCCAGCAGCTATGACGGGGGAGGGGATGAGCAGTTCTTC.

The CDR3 sequence: CASSYRTGRANTGELFF. In DNA, the CDR3 is TGTGCCAGCAGTTACCGGACTGGGCGGGCGAACACCGGGGAGCTGTTTTTT. V gene TRBV6-2 or TRBV6-3 combines with J gene TRBJ2-2; tentatively, D is TRBD2 (5 bases). CDR1 MNHEY and CDR2 SVGEGT come from the germline V gene. The CDR3 is 17 residues long. The V gene lost 2 bases and the J gene lost 0 bases, with 13 bases spanning the gap.

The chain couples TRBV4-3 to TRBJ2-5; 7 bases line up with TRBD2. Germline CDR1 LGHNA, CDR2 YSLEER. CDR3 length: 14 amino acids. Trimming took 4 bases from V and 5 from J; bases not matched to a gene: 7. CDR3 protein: CASSPKWGGETQYF. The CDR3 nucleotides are TGCGCCAGCAGCCCTAAATGGGGGGGGGAGACCCAGTACTTC.

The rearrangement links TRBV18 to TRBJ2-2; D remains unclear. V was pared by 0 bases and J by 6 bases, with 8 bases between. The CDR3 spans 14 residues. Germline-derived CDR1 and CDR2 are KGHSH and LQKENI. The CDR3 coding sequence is TGTGCCAGCTCACCACCTTCTTTTGCCGGGGAGCTGTTTTTT. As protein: CASSPPSFAGELFF.

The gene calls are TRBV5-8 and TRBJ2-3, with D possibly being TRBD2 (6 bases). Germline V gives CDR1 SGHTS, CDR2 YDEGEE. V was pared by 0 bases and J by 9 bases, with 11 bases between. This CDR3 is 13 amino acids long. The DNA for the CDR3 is TGTGCCAGCAGCTTGGCCTTAGGGAGGACGCAGTATTTT. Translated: CASSLALGRTQYF. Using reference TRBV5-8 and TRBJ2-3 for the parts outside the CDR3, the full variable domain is EAGVTQSPTHLIKTRGQQATLRCSPISGHTSVYWYQQALGLGLQFLLWYDEGEERNRGNFPPRFSGRQFPNYSSELNVNALELEDSALYLCASSLALGRTQYFGPGTRLTVL.

The CDR3 is CASTTGGAANEKLFF. The CDR3 region has the DNA TGTGCCAGCACCACAGGGGGCGCGGCTAATGAAAAACTGTTTTTT. The chain links TRBV6-5 to TRBJ1-4; 9 bases map to TRBD1. This CDR3 comprises 15 residues. V lost 7 bases and J lost 3; bases outside the gene matches: 6. Germline loops: CDR1 MNHEY, CDR2 SVGAGI.

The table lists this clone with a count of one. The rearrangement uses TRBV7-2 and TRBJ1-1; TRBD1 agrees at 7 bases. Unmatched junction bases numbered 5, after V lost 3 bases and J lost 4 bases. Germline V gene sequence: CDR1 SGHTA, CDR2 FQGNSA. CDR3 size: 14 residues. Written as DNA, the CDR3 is TGTGCCAGCAGCTTCTCAGGGGGGACCACTGAAGCTTTCTTT. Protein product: CASSFSGGTTEAFF.

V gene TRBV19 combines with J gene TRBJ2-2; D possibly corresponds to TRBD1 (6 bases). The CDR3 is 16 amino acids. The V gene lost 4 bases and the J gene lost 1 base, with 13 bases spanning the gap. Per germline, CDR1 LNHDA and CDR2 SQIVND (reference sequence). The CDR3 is CASSTDRSWNTGELFF. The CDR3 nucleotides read TGTGCCAGTAGTACCGACAGGAGCTGGAACACCGGGGAGCTGTTTTTT.